This record covers a single TCR beta chain. Original methodology: Estimation of nucleated cell counts relied on the amplification of reference gene primers. Some clones are missing from TCRdb's copy, which holds only in-frame ones; the method was immunoSEQ multiplex PCR. V, J and clone size were drawn from that table, and D and trimming were deduced from the DNA. The table lists 90,000 or so clones, approximately 91% of them singletons, with about 3.2% in the top ten. Germline V gene sequence: CDR1 SQVTM, CDR2 ANQGSEA. This CDR3 is 14 amino acids long. V dropped 4 bases and J dropped 9; count of bases not matched to a gene: 10. The sample is drawn from a study of blood T cell repertoires in COVID-19. About the research overall: COVID-19 samples from acute and convalescent phases originated in the United States, Italy and Spain.

The source is a woman in her 70s with acute or convalescent COVID-19. The chain couples TRBV29-1 to TRBJ1-5; 9 nucleotides match TRBD1. Sample: peripheral blood. The CDR3 nucleotides are TGCAGCGTTGCCACAGGGGGCCCGCGCTCGCCCCAGCATTTT. This translates into CSVATGGPRSPQHF. Using reference TRBV29-1 and TRBJ1-5 for the parts outside the CDR3, the full variable domain is SAVISQKPSRDICQRGTSLTIQCQVDSQVTMMFWYRQQPGQSLTLIATANQGSEATYESGFVIDKFPISRPNLTFSTLTVSNMSPEDSSIYLCSVATGGPRSPQHFGDGTRLSIL.